The 17 T cell receptor beta chains below were found in one sample sequenced in a study of T cells in Graves' hyperthyroidism and ophthalmopathy. Using RNA transcripts as the source, TCR beta CDR3 regions were amplified. The HTBI set primed first-round TCR CDR3 RT-PCR. TCRdb itself ran the multiplex PCR reads through MiXCR, one entry per CDR3 protein. The table shows hundreds of thousands of distinct CDR3 sequences, with approximately 14% occurring only once. Sequencing was done on a sample of blood. The receptors were sampled from a woman aged 30 to 39 with Graves' hyperthyroidism that later progressed to Graves' ophthalmopathy.

The V gene is TRBV7-3, the J gene TRBJ2-2, with 10 bases identical to TRBD1. The CDR3 sequence is 16 residues long. V trimming: 4 bases; J trimming: 3 bases; junction bases outside the gene matches: 5. Looked up from germline, CDR1 is SGHTA and CDR2 is FQGTGA. CDR3 sequence: CASSWAGQGDTGELFF. In DNA form, the CDR3 reads TGTGCCAGCAGCTGGGCCGGACAGGGGGACACCGGGGAGCTGTTTTTT.

This clonotype was counted at least ten times. CDR3 sequence: CASSSGGALFYEQYF. CDR3 bases: TGTGCCAGCAGTTCGGGGGGCGCGTTATTCTACGAGCAGTACTTC. The V call is TRBV27, the J call TRBJ2-7, with a possible D match to TRBD2 (7 bases). The CDR3 is made up of 15 amino acids. The ends were cut back, 4 bases at V and 3 bases at J, with 16 bases in the middle. In germline, CDR1 is MNHEY, CDR2 SMNVEV (reference sequence).

This clonotype turned up a few times. The genes are TRBV30 and TRBJ1-2; D is undetermined. V was clipped by 3 bases and J by 8 bases, with 10 bases between them. Germline V gives CDR1 GTSNPN, CDR2 SVGIG (reference sequence). The CDR3 sequence is 11 residues long. CDR3 region: CAWRDLGGYTF. CDR3 sequence (DNA): TGTGCCTGGAGAGACCTCGGGGGCTACACCTTC.

This sequence joins TRBV3-1 and TRBJ2-5; TRBD2 agrees at 10 bases. Germline CDR1 is LGHDT and CDR2 is YNNKEL (reference sequence). V shed 5 bases and J 1 base; nucleotides not matched to a gene: 4. The CDR3 runs 15 residues. DNA of the CDR3: TGTGCCAGCAGCGAAACTAGCGGGGCCCAAGAGACCCAGTACTTC. As protein: CASSETSGAQETQYF.

In this sample, this clonotype turned up many times. V usage is TRBV30 and J usage is TRBJ1-1; no definite D call. Trimming removed 3 bases at V and 1 base at J, with 6 bases between. The germline V gene encodes CDR1 GTSNPN and CDR2 SVGIG (reference sequence). This CDR3 has 12 residues. The CDR3 loop reads CAWRRQNTEAFF. CDR3 DNA: TGTGCCTGGAGACGGCAGAACACTGAAGCTTTCTTT. Full variable domain (outside the CDR3, taken from reference TRBV30 and TRBJ1-1): SQTIHQWPATLVQPVGSPLSLECTVEGTSNPNLYWYRQAAGRGLQLLFYSVGIGQISSEVPQNLSASRPQDRQFILSSKKLLLSDSGFYLCAWRRQNTEAFFGQGTRLTVV.

For the CDR3, the DNA is TGTGCCAGTAGTATTCCGACTAGCCCGTACTCCTACAATGAGCAGTTCTTC. Translation: CASSIPTSPYSYNEQFF. The gene calls are TRBV19 and TRBJ2-1; 7 bases align to TRBD2. The CDR3 sequence is 17 residues long. CDR1 LNHDA and CDR2 SQIVND come from the germline V gene (reference sequence). V lost 3 bases and J lost 0; bases outside the gene matches: 8.

The V gene is TRBV20-1, the J gene TRBJ2-6; no reliable D call. The CDR3 totals 16 residues. CDR1 is DFQATT and CDR2 is SNEGSKA in the germline V gene (reference sequence). V was cut by 0 bases and J by 0 bases, with 9 bases left in between. CDR3 residues: CSARDLELSGANVLTF. The DNA of the CDR3 is TGCAGTGCTAGAGATCTCGAGCTCTCTGGGGCCAACGTCCTGACTTTC.

This clonotype was seen at least ten times. In DNA, the CDR3 is TGTGCCAGCTCACCACCTTCGGGGGGCAGGACTGAAGCTTTCTTT. This gives the protein CASSPPSGGRTEAFF. The J gene is TRBJ1-1, the V gene TRBV18, with D maybe TRBD1 (6 bases). Germline V gives CDR1 KGHSH, CDR2 LQKENI. This CDR3 has 15 amino acids. V was clipped by 0 bases and J by 5 bases, with 13 bases between them. Full variable domain (rest looked up from reference TRBV18 and TRBJ1-1): NAGVMQNPRHLVRRRGQEARLRCSPMKGHSHVYWYRQLPEEGLKFMVYLQKENIIDESGMPKERFSAEFPKEGPSILRIQQVVRGDSAAYFCASSPPSGGRTEAFFGQGTRLTVV.

This clonotype has at least ten counts. This chain joins TRBV6-2 or TRBV6-3 and TRBJ2-2; TRBD1 might be the D (5 bases). V gave up 0 bases and J gave up 7 bases, with 15 bases separating them. The CDR3 length is 16 residues. CDR1 is MNHEY, CDR2 SVGEGT, per germline. CDR3 sequence: CASSYSGLLLDGELFF. The CDR3 DNA is TGTGCCAGCAGTTACTCGGGGCTCTTACTCGACGGGGAGCTGTTTTTT.

Many counts were recorded for this clonotype. The gene calls are TRBV11-2 and TRBJ1-2; D perhaps matches TRBD1 (5 bases). Germline assignment: CDR1 SGHAT and CDR2 FQNNGV. The V gene lost 5 bases and the J gene lost 7 bases, with 17 bases spanning the gap. CDR3 length equals 14 residues. CDR3 amino acids: CASSVGEGLGGYTF. CDR3 nucleotide sequence: TGTGCCAGCAGCGTAGGGGAGGGGCTTGGTGGCTACACCTTC. Full variable domain (rest looked up from reference TRBV11-2 and TRBJ1-2): EAGVAQSPRYKIIEKRQSVAFWCNPISGHATLYWYQQILGQGPKLLIQFQNNGVVDDSQLPKDRFSAERLKGVDSTLKIQPAKLEDSAVYLCASSVGEGLGGYTFGSGTRLTVV.

This clonotype was seen a few times. The chain recombines TRBV7-9 with TRBJ2-3, with D perhaps assigned TRBD1 or TRBD2 (5 bases each). This CDR3 spans 17 amino acids. V was trimmed by 5 bases and J by 0 bases, leaving 18 bases between them. CDR1 SEHNR and CDR2 FQNEAQ come from the germline V gene (reference sequence). Written as DNA, the CDR3 is TGTGCCAGCAGCCGAGTTCTAGAGGGGCTAAGCACAGATACGCAGTATTTT. This encodes CASSRVLEGLSTDTQYF. The full variable domain, completed using reference TRBV7-9 and TRBJ2-3, is DTGVSQNPRHKITKRGQNVTFRCDPISEHNRLYWYRQTLGQGPEFLTYFQNEAQLEKSRLLSDRFSAERPKGSFSTLEIQRTEQGDSAMYLCASSRVLEGLSTDTQYFGPGTRLTVL.

This clonotype was counted ten times or more. This chain links TRBV7-3 with TRBJ2-7, with 8 bases fitting TRBD2. V lost 5 bases, J lost 5 bases, and 11 bases stayed unmatched. Germline CDR1 and CDR2: SGHTA and FQGTGA. The CDR3 sequence is 15 residues long. The CDR3 is CASSPTGGMSNEQYF. CDR3 coding DNA: TGTGCCAGCAGCCCCACGGGAGGGATGAGCAACGAGCAGTACTTC.

This clonotype was found many times. The chain combines TRBV28 with TRBJ2-6; D gene uncertain. The CDR3 is 13 residues long. Germline loops: CDR1 MDHEN, CDR2 SYDVKM. V was clipped by 5 bases and J by 3 bases, with 5 bases between them. CDR3 in amino acids: CASSRSGANVLTF. The CDR3 DNA follows: TGTGCCAGCAGTAGGAGTGGGGCCAACGTCCTGACTTTC.

This clonotype was observed a handful of times. The V and J genes are TRBV29-1 and TRBJ1-2; D gene unclear. The CDR3 runs to 10 residues. Germline values: CDR1 SQVTM, CDR2 ANQGSEA. The V gene lost 3 bases and the J gene lost 2 bases, with 1 base spanning the gap. CDR3 protein: CSVENYGYTF. CDR3 coding DNA: TGCAGCGTTGAGAACTATGGCTACACCTTC.

This clonotype was recorded at least ten times. The chain joins TRBV6-1 to TRBJ1-1; unclear D gene. The CDR3 extends over 13 amino acids. Trimming stripped 1 base from V and 6 bases from J, with 9 bases between. Germline V gene lookup returns CDR1 MNHNS and CDR2 SASEGT. The CDR3 here is CASSEEGGSEAFF. DNA for the CDR3: TGTGCCAGCAGTGAAGAGGGAGGGTCTGAAGCTTTCTTT.

This clonotype was counted only a few times. The chain combines TRBV5-1 with TRBJ2-7; TRBD1 matches at 9 bases. Germline V gives CDR1 SGHRS, CDR2 YFSETQ. The CDR3 length is 15 residues. The V gene end was trimmed by 4 bases and the J gene end by 1 base; junction bases not matched to a gene: 6. The CDR3 loop reads CASSVPGQGSYEQYF. The CDR3 nucleotides are TGCGCCAGCAGCGTACCGGGACAGGGATCCTACGAGCAGTACTTC.

This clonotype was found a few times. This chain uses TRBV7-2 with TRBJ2-3; unclear D gene. The CDR3 spans 14 residues. V was pared by 5 bases and J by 7 bases, with 16 bases between. Germline V CDR1 and CDR2: SGHTA, FQGNSA. Here the CDR3 DNA reads TGTGCCAGCAGCCTAAGAGGCGACTGGAATACGCAGTATTTT. Its protein product is CASSLRGDWNTQYF. The variable domain in full, completed from reference TRBV7-2 and TRBJ2-3, reads GAGVSQSPSNKVTEKGKDVELRCDPISGHTALYWYRQSLGQGLEFLIYFQGNSAPDKSGLPSDRFSAERTGGSVSTLTIQRTQQEDSAVYLCASSLRGDWNTQYFGPGTRLTVL.